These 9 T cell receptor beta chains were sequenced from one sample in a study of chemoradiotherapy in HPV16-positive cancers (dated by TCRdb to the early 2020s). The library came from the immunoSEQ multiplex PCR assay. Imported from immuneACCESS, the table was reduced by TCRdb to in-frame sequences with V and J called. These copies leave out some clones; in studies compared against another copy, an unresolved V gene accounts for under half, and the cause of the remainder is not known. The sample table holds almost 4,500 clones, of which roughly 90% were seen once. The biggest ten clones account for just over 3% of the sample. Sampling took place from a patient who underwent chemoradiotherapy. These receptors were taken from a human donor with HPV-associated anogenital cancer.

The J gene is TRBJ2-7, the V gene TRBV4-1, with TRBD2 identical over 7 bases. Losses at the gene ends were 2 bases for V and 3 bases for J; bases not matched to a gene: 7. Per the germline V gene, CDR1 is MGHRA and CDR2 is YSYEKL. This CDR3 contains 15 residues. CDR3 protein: CASSQLAGVSYEQYF. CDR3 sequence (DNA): TGCGCCAGCAGCCAATTGGCGGGAGTAAGCTACGAGCAGTACTTC.

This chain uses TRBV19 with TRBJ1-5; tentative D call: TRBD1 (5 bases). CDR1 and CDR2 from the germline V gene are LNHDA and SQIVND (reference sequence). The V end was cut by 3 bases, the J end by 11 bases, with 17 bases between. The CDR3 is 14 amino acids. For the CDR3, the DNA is TGTGCCAGTAGTATTCTCGACAGCACGGCGACCCAGCATTTT. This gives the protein CASSILDSTATQHF.

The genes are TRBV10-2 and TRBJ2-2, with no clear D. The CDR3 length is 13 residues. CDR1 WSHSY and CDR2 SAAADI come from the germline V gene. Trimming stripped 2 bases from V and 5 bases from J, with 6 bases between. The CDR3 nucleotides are TGCGCCAGCAGTGAGCTACTTACCGGGGAGCTGTTTTTT. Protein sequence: CASSELLTGELFF.

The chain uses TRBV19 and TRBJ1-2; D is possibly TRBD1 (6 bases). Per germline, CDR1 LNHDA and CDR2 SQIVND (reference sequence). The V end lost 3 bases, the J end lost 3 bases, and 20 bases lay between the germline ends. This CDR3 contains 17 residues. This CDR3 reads CASSMGVRDTPDYGYTF. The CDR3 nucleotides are TGTGCCAGTAGTATGGGTGTAAGGGACACGCCCGACTATGGCTACACCTTC.

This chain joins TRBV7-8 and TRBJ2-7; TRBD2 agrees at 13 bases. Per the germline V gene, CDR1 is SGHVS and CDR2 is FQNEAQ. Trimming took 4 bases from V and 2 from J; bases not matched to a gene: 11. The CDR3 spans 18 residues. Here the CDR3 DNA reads TGTGCCAGCAGCTGGACTAGCGGGGGAACAATAACTGCCTACGAGCAGTACTTC. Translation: CASSWTSGGTITAYEQYF.

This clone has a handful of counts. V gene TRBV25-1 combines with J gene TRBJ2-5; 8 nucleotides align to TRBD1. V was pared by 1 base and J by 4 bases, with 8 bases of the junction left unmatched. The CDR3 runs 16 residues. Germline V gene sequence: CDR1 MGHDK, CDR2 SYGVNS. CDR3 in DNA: TGTGCCAGCAGTGAATCCGCCAGGGGGCTAGTAGAGACCCAGTACTTC. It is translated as CASSESARGLVETQYF. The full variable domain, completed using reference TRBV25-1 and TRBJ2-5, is EADIYQTPRYLVIGTGKKITLECSQTMGHDKMYWYQQDPGMELHLIHYSYGVNSTEKGDLSSESTVSRIRTEHFPLTLESARPSHTSQYLCASSESARGLVETQYFGPGTRLLVL.

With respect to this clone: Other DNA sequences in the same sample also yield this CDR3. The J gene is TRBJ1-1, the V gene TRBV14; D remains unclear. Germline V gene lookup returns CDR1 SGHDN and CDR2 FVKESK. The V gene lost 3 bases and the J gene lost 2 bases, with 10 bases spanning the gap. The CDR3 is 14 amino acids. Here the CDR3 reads CASSHSGPNTEAFF. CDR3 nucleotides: TGTGCCAGCAGCCATTCAGGACCAAACACTGAAGCTTTCTTT.

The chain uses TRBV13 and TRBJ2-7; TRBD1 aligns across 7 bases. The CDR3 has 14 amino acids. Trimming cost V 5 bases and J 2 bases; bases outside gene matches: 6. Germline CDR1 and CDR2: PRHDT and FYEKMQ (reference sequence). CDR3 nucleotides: TGTGCCAGCAGCAGCAGGGGGTCTGCCTACGAGCAGTACTTC. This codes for CASSSRGSAYEQYF.

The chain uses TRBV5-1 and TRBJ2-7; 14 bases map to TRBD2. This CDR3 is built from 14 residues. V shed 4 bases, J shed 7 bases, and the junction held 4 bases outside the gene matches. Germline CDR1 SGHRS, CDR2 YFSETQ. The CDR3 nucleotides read TGCGCCAGCAGCCTGGGACTAGCGGGAGTTGAGCAGTACTTC. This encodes CASSLGLAGVEQYF.